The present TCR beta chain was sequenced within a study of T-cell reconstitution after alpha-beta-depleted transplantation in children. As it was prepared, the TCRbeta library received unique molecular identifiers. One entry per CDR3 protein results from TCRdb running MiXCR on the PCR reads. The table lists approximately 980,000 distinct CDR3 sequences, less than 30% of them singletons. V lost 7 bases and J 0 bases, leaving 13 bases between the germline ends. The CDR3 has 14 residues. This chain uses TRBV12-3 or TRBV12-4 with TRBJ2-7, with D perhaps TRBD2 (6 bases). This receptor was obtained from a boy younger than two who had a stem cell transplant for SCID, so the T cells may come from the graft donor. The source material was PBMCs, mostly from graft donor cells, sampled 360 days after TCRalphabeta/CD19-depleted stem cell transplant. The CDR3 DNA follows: TGTGCCAGCACCTGGGGGGAAAGCTCCTACGAGCAGTACTTC. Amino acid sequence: CASTWGESSYEQYF.